The source of this T cell receptor (beta chain) is a study of blood T cell repertoires in COVID-19. Overall study: Samples representing acute and convalescent COVID-19 were sourced from the United States, Italy and Spain.

Within the 2 weeks before study entry, each person in the exposed group met a COVID-19 case. Original methodology: Reference gene primers were amplified, and this amplification served to estimate nucleated cell counts. Assay used: immunoSEQ multiplex PCR; TCRdb lists only in-frame clones, some missing. The V and J calls and the clone size are those of that table, but D and trimming were determined from the DNA. The table records around 250,000 clones, 85% to 90% of them present only once. Trimming removed 6 bases from V and 3 bases from J; junction bases left unmatched: 8. Germline V lookup: CDR1 MNHEY, CDR2 SVGAGI. There are 14 residues in the CDR3.

The V and J genes are TRBV6-5 and TRBJ2-7, with 7 bases aligning to TRBD1. The material sequenced was PBMCs or T cells enriched from blood (not recorded which). The receptor was derived from a man aged 45-60 years who had been exposed to COVID-19. CDR3 region: CASSGQVPFYEQYF. The DNA of the CDR3 is TGTGCCAGCAGCGGACAGGTGCCCTTCTACGAGCAGTACTTC.